The present TCR beta chain was sequenced within a study of blood T cell repertoires in COVID-19. How the authors handled the data: Reference gene primer amplification in the assay estimated nucleated cell counts. Assay used: immunoSEQ multiplex PCR; TCRdb lists only in-frame clones, some missing. V, J and clone size are those of that table, while D and trimming were read from the DNA. The data show 200,000 to 300,000 clones, roughly 86% seen once. Trimming took 6 bases from V and 7 from J, leaving 11 bases between them. Per the germline V gene, CDR1 is SGHNT and CDR2 is YYREEE (reference sequence). The CDR3 totals 12 residues.

The receptor was isolated from a woman in her twenties or thirties who had recovered from COVID-19. This chain connects TRBV5-4 to TRBJ2-1; D is ambiguous. The sequencing sample was made of peripheral blood. The CDR3 coding sequence is TGTGCCAGCAACCACCCCGGGAATGAGCAGTTCTTC. This sequence encodes CASNHPGNEQFF.